The rows below give T cell receptor beta chains drawn from one sample of a study of cytomegalovirus exposure and HLA in healthy donors. Repertoires were generated with immunoSEQ multiplex PCR, while TCRdb's copy carries only in-frame clones and drops some. The sample lists some 140,000 clones; roughly four fifths were seen once. Sequencing input: PBMCs. These TCRs come from a woman in her sixties in good health and CMV-seronegative. Both conserved end residues are part of each CDR3. Each record gives: J gene, V gene, clone size, D gene, CDR3 protein, CDR3 DNA. The D gene is left open where the match is weak. Expanded clones are given a class, and other clones once, few, many or no size at all.

j_call: TRBJ2-1
v_call: TRBV7-3
clone_size: NA
d_call: TRBD2
cdr3_aa: CASSTARGGSYNEQFF
cdr3_nt: TGTGCCAGCAGCACGGCCCGGGGGGGATCCTACAATGAGCAGTTCTTC

j_call: TRBJ1-2
v_call: TRBV19
clone_size: NA
d_call: TRBD1
cdr3_aa: CASSEPGQGYSRGGYTF
cdr3_nt: TGTGCCAGTAGCGAACCGGGACAGGGATACTCTCGGGGTGGCTACACCTTC

j_call: TRBJ1-1
v_call: TRBV2
clone_size: NA
d_call: NA
cdr3_aa: CASNQQGRGTEAFF
cdr3_nt: TGTGCCAGCAACCAACAGGGTAGGGGCACTGAAGCTTTCTTT

j_call: TRBJ1-6
v_call: TRBV5-6
clone_size: once
d_call: NA
cdr3_aa: CASSLVRDSPLHF
cdr3_nt: TGTGCCAGCAGCCTAGTCCGGGATTCACCCCTCCACTTT

j_call: TRBJ1-2
v_call: TRBV19
clone_size: NA
d_call: TRBD1
cdr3_aa: CASSIGQGPNYGYTF
cdr3_nt: TGTGCCAGTAGTATCGGACAGGGTCCTAACTATGGCTACACCTTC

j_call: TRBJ2-7
v_call: TRBV10-1
clone_size: NA
d_call: NA
cdr3_aa: CASSESPRSDRYF
cdr3_nt: TGCGCCAGCAGTGAGTCGCCCAGGTCAGATAGGTACTTC

j_call: TRBJ2-1
v_call: TRBV7-9
clone_size: once
d_call: NA
cdr3_aa: CASSLVTGYEQFF
cdr3_nt: TGTGCCAGCAGCTTAGTCACAGGGTATGAGCAGTTCTTC

j_call: TRBJ1-2
v_call: TRBV9
clone_size: NA
d_call: TRBD1
cdr3_aa: CASSGWDRSNYGYTF
cdr3_nt: TGTGCCAGCAGCGGCTGGGACAGATCGAACTATGGCTACACCTTC

j_call: TRBJ2-4
v_call: TRBV6-5
clone_size: NA
d_call: TRBD1
cdr3_aa: CASSRQGGDIQYF
cdr3_nt: TGTGCCAGCAGCCGACAGGGGGGCGACATTCAGTACTTC

j_call: TRBJ1-1
v_call: TRBV15
clone_size: few
d_call: NA
cdr3_aa: CATSRLWAGEAFF
cdr3_nt: TGTGCCACCAGCAGATTATGGGCCGGGGAGGCTTTCTTT

j_call: TRBJ2-1
v_call: TRBV4-2
clone_size: NA
d_call: TRBD2
cdr3_aa: CASSQGGLAGGPWNEQFF
cdr3_nt: TGTGCCAGCAGCCAAGGGGGACTAGCGGGAGGGCCTTGGAATGAGCAGTTCTTC

j_call: TRBJ2-7
v_call: TRBV27
clone_size: NA
d_call: TRBD2
cdr3_aa: CASLPPAGPYEQYF
cdr3_nt: TGTGCCAGCCTACCTCCAGCGGGGCCCTACGAGCAGTACTTC

j_call: TRBJ2-3
v_call: TRBV10-2
clone_size: NA
d_call: TRBD1
cdr3_aa: CASRGQGWTDTQYF
cdr3_nt: TGCGCCAGCAGAGGACAGGGGTGGACAGATACGCAGTATTTT

j_call: TRBJ1-5
v_call: TRBV19
clone_size: NA
d_call: TRBD1
cdr3_aa: CASRGTERMGNQPQHF
cdr3_nt: TGTGCCAGTAGAGGGACAGAAAGAATGGGCAATCAGCCCCAGCATTTT

j_call: TRBJ2-7
v_call: TRBV10-3
clone_size: NA
d_call: NA
cdr3_aa: CAKPHGDPYEQYF
cdr3_nt: TGTGCCAAGCCCCACGGAGACCCCTACGAGCAGTACTTC

j_call: TRBJ2-2
v_call: TRBV7-8
clone_size: NA
d_call: TRBD2
cdr3_aa: CASSSPLAGGFRTGELFF
cdr3_nt: TGTGCCAGCAGCTCGCCTCTAGCGGGGGGGTTTAGGACCGGGGAGCTGTTTTTT

j_call: TRBJ1-3
v_call: TRBV7-6
clone_size: NA
d_call: NA
cdr3_aa: CASSRGLRSGNTIYF
cdr3_nt: TGTGCCAGCAGCCGGGGACTTCGCTCTGGAAACACCATATATTTT

j_call: TRBJ1-1
v_call: TRBV11-3
clone_size: NA
d_call: NA
cdr3_aa: CASSLALSHINAFF
cdr3_nt: TGTGCCAGCAGCTTAGCCCTTTCGCACATAAACGCTTTCTTT

j_call: TRBJ1-3
v_call: TRBV5-6
clone_size: NA
d_call: TRBD1
cdr3_aa: CASGRPTGAGNTIYF
cdr3_nt: TGTGCCAGCGGCCGCCCTACAGGGGCCGGAAACACCATATATTTT

j_call: TRBJ1-5
v_call: TRBV4-1
clone_size: NA
d_call: NA
cdr3_aa: CASSHLDRTVFGLGNQPQHF
cdr3_nt: TGCGCCAGCAGCCACCTTGACAGAACCGTCTTTGGCTTAGGCAATCAGCCCCAGCATTTT

j_call: TRBJ2-7
v_call: TRBV7-9
clone_size: NA
d_call: NA
cdr3_aa: CASSVGGLSYEQYF
cdr3_nt: TGTGCCAGCAGTGTCGGCGGGTTATCCTACGAGCAGTACTTC

j_call: TRBJ2-1
v_call: TRBV5-1
clone_size: NA
d_call: NA
cdr3_aa: CASSPLRAPENEQFF
cdr3_nt: TGCGCCAGCAGCCCCCTGAGAGCCCCGGAGAATGAGCAGTTCTTC

j_call: TRBJ2-1
v_call: TRBV6-6
clone_size: NA
d_call: TRBD1
cdr3_aa: CASSLGQGARNEQFF
cdr3_nt: TGTGCCAGCAGCCTAGGACAGGGGGCTCGGAATGAGCAGTTCTTC

j_call: TRBJ2-7
v_call: TRBV6-6
clone_size: NA
d_call: TRBD2
cdr3_aa: CASTTSGTTYEQYF
cdr3_nt: TGTGCCAGCACAACTAGCGGGACTACCTACGAGCAGTACTTC

j_call: TRBJ2-5
v_call: TRBV28
clone_size: NA
d_call: NA
cdr3_aa: CASRTRGRGVETQYF
cdr3_nt: TGTGCCAGCCGGACGAGGGGGCGGGGGGTGGAGACCCAGTACTTC

j_call: TRBJ1-5
v_call: TRBV27
clone_size: NA
d_call: NA
cdr3_aa: CASSVADGGNQPQHF
cdr3_nt: TGTGCCAGCAGTGTGGCGGATGGAGGCAATCAGCCCCAGCATTTT

j_call: TRBJ2-1
v_call: TRBV29-1
clone_size: NA
d_call: NA
cdr3_aa: CSVDPGYNEQFF
cdr3_nt: TGCAGCGTTGATCCGGGCTACAATGAGCAGTTCTTC

j_call: TRBJ1-4
v_call: TRBV29-1
clone_size: NA
d_call: NA
cdr3_aa: CSVQTNEKLFF
cdr3_nt: TGCAGCGTTCAGACTAATGAAAAACTGTTTTTT

j_call: TRBJ2-7
v_call: TRBV4-1
clone_size: few
d_call: TRBD2
cdr3_aa: CASSQAGGPEQYF
cdr3_nt: TGCGCCAGCAGCCAAGCGGGAGGGCCCGAGCAGTACTTC

j_call: TRBJ2-2
v_call: TRBV4-1
clone_size: NA
d_call: NA
cdr3_aa: CASSQPVRGTGELFF
cdr3_nt: TGCGCCAGCAGCCAACCCGTTAGGGGGACCGGGGAGCTGTTTTTT

j_call: TRBJ2-2
v_call: TRBV2
clone_size: NA
d_call: NA
cdr3_aa: CASQNTGELFF
cdr3_nt: TGTGCCAGCCAAAACACCGGGGAGCTGTTTTTT

j_call: TRBJ2-6
v_call: TRBV28
clone_size: NA
d_call: NA
cdr3_aa: CATTEGGMGGANVLTF
cdr3_nt: TGTGCCACCACGGAGGGGGGGATGGGCGGGGCCAACGTCCTGACTTTC

j_call: TRBJ2-7
v_call: TRBV27
clone_size: NA
d_call: TRBD2
cdr3_aa: CASRILGSGSYEQYF
cdr3_nt: TGTGCCAGCAGGATCCTGGGTAGCGGGTCCTACGAGCAGTACTTC

j_call: TRBJ1-5
v_call: TRBV19
clone_size: NA
d_call: NA
cdr3_aa: CASSISKGPLPQHF
cdr3_nt: TGTGCCAGTAGTATATCGAAGGGGCCGTTACCCCAGCATTTT

j_call: TRBJ1-2
v_call: TRBV6-1
clone_size: NA
d_call: NA
cdr3_aa: CAIHKRSGYTF
cdr3_nt: TGTGCCATCCATAAGCGGTCGGGCTACACCTTC